A selection of T cell receptor beta chains follows, all from one sample in a study of blood T cells in healthy people across ages. One entry per CDR3 protein, called by TCRdb with MiXCR from the 5' RACE reads. This sample has 380,000 or so distinct CDR3 sequences; 52% occur once, and the top ten carry around 49%. Sequenced input: blood. The receptors were sampled from a man aged 55 to 70 in good health. Each CDR3 is given with its conserved first and last residue. The D gene is left open where the match is weak. Rows give clone size only sometimes, using once, few, many, or a class for an expanded clone.

j_call | clone_size | d_call | v_call | cdr3_nt | cdr3_aa
TRBJ2-1 | once | TRBD2 | TRBV6-2/TRBV6-3 | TGTGCCAGCAGAAGCGGGGGGGCAGGGGGCGATGAGCAGTTCTTC | CASRSGGAGGDEQFF
TRBJ1-1 | NA | NA | TRBV20-1 | TGCAGTGCAGGGGGGGCCATAAAGAACACTGAAGCTTTCTTT | CSAGGAIKNTEAFF
TRBJ2-7 | once | NA | TRBV12-3/TRBV12-4 | TGTGCCAGCAGTTTAGACCGGGGGCAGTACTTC | CASSLDRGQYF
TRBJ1-6 | NA | NA | TRBV9 | TGTGCCAGCAGCTCTCGCGGGTATGGTTCACCCCTCCACTTT | CASSSRGYGSPLHF
TRBJ2-3 | NA | NA | TRBV29-1 | TGCAGCGTTGAAGAGAGAGGTCACCGAAGCACAGATACGCAGTATTTT | CSVEERGHRSTDTQYF
TRBJ2-1 | NA | NA | TRBV19 | TGTGCCAGTAGTTGGACAGAGAACAATGAGCAGTTCTTC | CASSWTENNEQFF
TRBJ1-2 | NA | NA | TRBV3-1 | TGTGCCAGCAGCCCAGACGAAATCTATGGCTACACCTTC | CASSPDEIYGYTF
TRBJ2-5 | NA | NA | TRBV20-1 | TGCAGTGCTCCCAGGACTACCGGGGAGCAGTACTTC | CSAPRTTGEQYF
TRBJ2-4 | NA | NA | TRBV29-1 | TGCAGCGTCCAAAGGACAGATCTTTACATTCAGTACTTC | CSVQRTDLYIQYF
TRBJ2-1 | NA | NA | TRBV28 | TGTGCCAGCACCAAGACCGGTAACAATGAGCAGTTCTTC | CASTKTGNNEQFF
TRBJ2-7 | NA | NA | TRBV5-1 | TGCGCCAGCACCATTTCGGACGGGTACGAGCAGTACTTC | CASTISDGYEQYF
TRBJ2-3 | few | NA | TRBV28 | TGTGCCAGCATACTCGAAGATACGCAGTATTTT | CASILEDTQYF
TRBJ2-3 | NA | NA | TRBV9 | TGTGCCAGCAGCGTGGGGGGACCGTCAGAAACAGATACGCAGTATTTT | CASSVGGPSETDTQYF
TRBJ1-5 | NA | NA | TRBV3-1 | TGTGCCAGCAGCCGGCGGGGGGGCAATCAGCCCCAGCATTTT | CASSRRGGNQPQHF
TRBJ2-1 | few | NA | TRBV4-2 | TGTGCCAGCAGCCAAGATTCTACAGGGTTTTCACGGGAGCAGTTCTTC | CASSQDSTGFSREQFF
TRBJ1-1 | NA | NA | TRBV7-8 | TGTGCCAGCAGTCCTGACTGGGGGGAAGCTTTCTTT | CASSPDWGEAFF
TRBJ2-7 | few | TRBD1 | TRBV29-1 | TGCAGCGTTGGTGAGGGCAGGGGGAGCGAGCAGTACTTC | CSVGEGRGSEQYF
TRBJ2-7 | NA | NA | TRBV20-1 | TGCAGTGCTAGAGATCCGGGACACTCCTACGAGCAGTACTTC | CSARDPGHSYEQYF
TRBJ1-2 | NA | NA | TRBV6-5 | TGTGCCAGCAGTGACATCGGCAGCAACTATGGCTACACCTTC | CASSDIGSNYGYTF
TRBJ1-1 | NA | TRBD1 | TRBV29-1 | TGCAGCGCCGGGCGGGACAGGGGAACTGAAGCTTTCTTT | CSAGRDRGTEAFF
TRBJ2-7 | few | NA | TRBV20-1 | TGCAGTGCTAAGGGAAGTCGGGACCCGACATCCGGGCAGTACTTC | CSAKGSRDPTSGQYF
TRBJ2-7 | NA | NA | TRBV7-2 | TGTGCCAGCAGCTTAGACGGTTCTTACTACGAGCAGTACTTC | CASSLDGSYYEQYF
TRBJ1-2 | few | NA | TRBV28 | TGTGCCAGCAGTTTCATCCAGGGACCTAACTATGGCTACACCTTC | CASSFIQGPNYGYTF
TRBJ2-3 | few | TRBD2 | TRBV7-2 | TGTGCCAGCAGCCCTAGCGGGAGAAGTTCAGATGCGCAGTATTTT | CASSPSGRSSDAQYF
TRBJ2-5 | NA | TRBD1 | TRBV5-1 | TGCGCCAGCAGCTTGGTCGGACAGGTCCCGGGTGAGGAGCAGTACTTC | CASSLVGQVPGEEQYF
TRBJ2-5 | few | TRBD1 | TRBV7-9 | TGTGCCAGCAGCTTCCCCCGGGACAGGGGTTCAGAGACCCAGTACTTC | CASSFPRDRGSETQYF
TRBJ2-5 | NA | NA | TRBV21-1 | TGTGCCAGCAGCAAATATTCGGGTCAGGAGACCCAGTACTTC | CASSKYSGQETQYF
TRBJ2-7 | few | NA | TRBV7-3 | TGTGCCAGCAGCTTAATGCCCTCGGGAGCCGACGAGCAGTACTTC | CASSLMPSGADEQYF
TRBJ2-3 | few | TRBD1 | TRBV6-6 | TGTGCCAGCAGTTCCAGCGGGACAGGGACAGATACGCAGTATTTT | CASSSSGTGTDTQYF
TRBJ2-7 | NA | NA | TRBV6-6 | TGTGCCAGCACTCCTCGAGACACATACTACGAGCAGTACTTC | CASTPRDTYYEQYF
TRBJ2-7 | NA | NA | TRBV11-2 | TGTGCCGGGGGCACACGGGGCTCCTACGAGCAGTACTTC | CAGGTRGSYEQYF
TRBJ2-3 | NA | TRBD1 | TRBV24-1 | TGTGCCACCAGTGACCAGGGACAGTCTCCGCTCGGCGGTGTCGCAGATACGCAGTATTTT | CATSDQGQSPLGGVADTQYF
TRBJ2-3 | few | NA | TRBV2 | TGTGCCAGCAGTCATCGATTCTCTAGCACAGATACGCAGTATTTT | CASSHRFSSTDTQYF
TRBJ2-7 | NA | NA | TRBV6-5 | TGTGCCACCCGGCGATCCTACGAGCAGTACTTC | CATRRSYEQYF
TRBJ2-5 | few | NA | TRBV5-5 | TGTGCCAGCAGCCTCCCGGCTTTCCAAGAGACCCAGTACTTC | CASSLPAFQETQYF
TRBJ2-1 | NA | TRBD2 | TRBV14 | TGTGCCAGCAGCCAAGCGCTGGCTAGCGGAAACAATGAGCAGTTCTTC | CASSQALASGNNEQFF
TRBJ2-7 | few | TRBD1 | TRBV6-1 | TGTGCCAGCAGTGGTGGACAGGCTCTCGAGCAGTACTTC | CASSGGQALEQYF
TRBJ2-3 | few | NA | TRBV12-3/TRBV12-4 | TGTGCCAGCAGTTTAGTTGGACTAAAGGATACGCAGTATTTT | CASSLVGLKDTQYF
TRBJ2-1 | NA | TRBD1 | TRBV6-5 | TGTGCCAGCAGTTACTTCAACAGGGGTGAGCAGTTCTTC | CASSYFNRGEQFF
TRBJ2-1 | NA | NA | TRBV20-1 | TGCAGTGCTAGGATAAGTTTTGGCCACGCAGGGTACAATGAGCAGTTCTTC | CSARISFGHAGYNEQFF
TRBJ2-7 | NA | TRBD1 | TRBV7-8 | TGTGCCAGCAGCTTAGCGGGGGGACAGGAGAGCTCCTACGAGCAGTACTTC | CASSLAGGQESSYEQYF
TRBJ1-2 | NA | NA | TRBV18 | TGTGCCAGCTCACCAAGAGGACCCAATAACTATGGCTACACCTTC | CASSPRGPNNYGYTF
TRBJ2-5 | NA | TRBD2 | TRBV12-5 | TGTGCTAGTGGTTTGTCGGGCGGGGGCCAAGAGACCCAGTACTTC | CASGLSGGGQETQYF
TRBJ2-1 | NA | TRBD2 | TRBV27 | TGTGCCAGCAGTTTCCTGACTAGCTCCGGTGAGCAGTTCTTC | CASSFLTSSGEQFF
TRBJ1-6 | few | NA | TRBV7-3 | TGTGCCAGCTCAAGACAGTATAATTCACCCCTCCACTTT | CASSRQYNSPLHF
TRBJ2-1 | many | TRBD2 | TRBV5-1 | TGCGCCAGCAGCTTGGATAGCGGGAGTATCGATGAGCAGTTCTTC | CASSLDSGSIDEQFF
TRBJ2-7 | NA | NA | TRBV28 | TGTGCCGGCAGTTTACCCGGGACACCGAGCTCCTACGAGCAGTACTTC | CAGSLPGTPSSYEQYF
TRBJ1-6 | NA | NA | TRBV6-6 | TGTGCCACCCAACGCCGGGACGATAATTCACCCCTCCACTTT | CATQRRDDNSPLHF
TRBJ2-5 | NA | TRBD2 | TRBV7-9 | TGTGCCAGCAGCCCAAGGACTAGCGAGGAGCAGTACTTC | CASSPRTSEEQYF
TRBJ2-7 | NA | TRBD1 | TRBV11-2 | TGTGCCAGCAGCTTAGAGACAGGGGGCCCCTACGAGCAGTACTTC | CASSLETGGPYEQYF
TRBJ2-4 | NA | NA | TRBV6-1 | TGTGCCAGCAGTCTGAGGCGGGGCTCCTACAATGAGCAGTACTTC | CASSLRRGSYNEQYF
TRBJ1-2 | NA | NA | TRBV5-4 | TGTGCCAGCAGCTTGGATGGGGGTGTTTTAAGTGGCTACACCTTC | CASSLDGGVLSGYTF
TRBJ2-5 | NA | TRBD2 | TRBV20-1 | TGCAGTGCAGACGACGGGACTAGCGGGAGAGAGACCCAGTACTTC | CSADDGTSGRETQYF
TRBJ2-3 | NA | TRBD1 | TRBV20-1 | TGCAGTGCTCTATATACAGGGGTGACTAGCACAGATACGCAGTATTTT | CSALYTGVTSTDTQYF
TRBJ2-4 | NA | NA | TRBV30 | TGTGCCTGGAGCCACCCAGGGGTAGCCAAAAACATTCAGTACTTC | CAWSHPGVAKNIQYF
TRBJ2-1 | NA | NA | TRBV2 | TGTGCCAGCAAATGGGGGGCCCGAAACAATGAGCAGTTCTTC | CASKWGARNNEQFF
TRBJ2-6 | NA | TRBD1 | TRBV24-1 | TGTGCCACCAGTGACCATAACAGGGGAAGCTCTGGGGCCAACGTCCTGACTTTC | CATSDHNRGSSGANVLTF
TRBJ1-6 | NA | TRBD1 | TRBV12-3/TRBV12-4 | TGTGCCAGCAGTCGCTCGACAGGGATCCATAATTCACCCCTCCACTTT | CASSRSTGIHNSPLHF
TRBJ2-1 | NA | NA | TRBV2 | TGTGCCAGCGCGAGGAGTGAGCAGTTCTTC | CASARSEQFF
TRBJ2-5 | many | TRBD2 | TRBV5-1 | TGCGCCAGCAGTTTCCAAGCGGGAAGCGGTTTGGGGGAGACCCAGTACTTC | CASSFQAGSGLGETQYF